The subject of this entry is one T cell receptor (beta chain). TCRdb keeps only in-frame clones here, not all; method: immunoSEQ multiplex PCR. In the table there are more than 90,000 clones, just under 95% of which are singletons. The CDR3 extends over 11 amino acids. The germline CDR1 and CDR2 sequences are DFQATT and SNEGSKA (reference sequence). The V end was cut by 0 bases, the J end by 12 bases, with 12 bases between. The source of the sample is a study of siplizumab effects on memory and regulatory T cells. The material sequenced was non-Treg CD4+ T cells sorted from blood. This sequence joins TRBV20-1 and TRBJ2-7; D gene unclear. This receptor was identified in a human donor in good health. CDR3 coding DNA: TGCAGTGCTAGAGATGGCGGAGACACGTACTTC. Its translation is CSARDGGDTYF.